Each of the 30 T cell receptor beta chains below was sequenced from the same sample in a study of cytomegalovirus exposure and HLA in healthy donors. It was with 60 Vbeta and 13 Jbeta primers that the PCR ran. Here immunoSEQ multiplex PCR was the method, and the copy in TCRdb shows in-frame clones only, minus some. In the table there are 150,000 or so clones, approximately 72% of which are singletons. Sequencing used PBMCs. All receptors derive from a man aged 18 to 30 in good health and CMV-seronegative.

The chain recombines TRBV6-4 with TRBJ2-2; 8 bases fit TRBD2. In germline, CDR1 is MRHNA, CDR2 SNTAGT. CDR3 size: 14 residues. V shed 5 bases, J shed 3 bases, and the junction held 2 bases outside the gene matches. Here the CDR3 reads CASSPLADTGELFF. The CDR3 nucleotides read TGTGCCAGCAGTCCACTAGCGGACACCGGGGAGCTGTTTTTT.

V usage is TRBV6-5 and J usage is TRBJ1-1; possible D gene TRBD1, 6 bases. The CDR3 is 15 amino acids. Trimming shortened V by 0 bases and J by 0 bases, and 8 bases separated the two germline ends. The V gene's germline CDR1 is MNHEY and CDR2 SVGAGI. This CDR3 is CASSYSRGLNTEAFF. CDR3 bases: TGTGCCAGCAGTTACTCCAGGGGTTTGAACACTGAAGCTTTCTTT.

The V call is TRBV6-5, the J call TRBJ1-2; weak D call: TRBD1 (6 bases). CDR1 and CDR2 from the germline V gene are MNHEY and SVGAGI. The CDR3 contains 16 residues. Trimming left V 2 bases short and J 3 bases short, with 16 bases between. This CDR3 is CASSYLRGRGDYGYTF. The CDR3 region has the DNA TGTGCCAGCAGTTACCTAAGGGGGAGGGGTGACTATGGCTACACCTTC.

The CDR3 is CASSFRGQETQYF. The CDR3 nucleotides read TGCGCCAGCAGCTTCAGGGGGCAAGAGACCCAGTACTTC. This rearrangement joins TRBV5-1 to TRBJ2-5, with 7 bases that match TRBD1. The germline V gene encodes CDR1 SGHRS and CDR2 YFSETQ. V lost 2 bases, J lost 2 bases, and 0 bases stayed unmatched. This CDR3 is 13 amino acids long.

This clone was picked up a small number of times. The CDR3 bases are TGTGCCAGCAGTCGGACAGGAGGCTCTGGAAACACCATATATTTT. Encoded protein: CASSRTGGSGNTIYF. The chain links TRBV6-4 to TRBJ1-3, with 7 nucleotides matching TRBD1. The CDR3 covers 15 residues. The trim removed 5 bases at V and 0 bases at J, leaving 4 bases unmatched. The germline V gene has CDR1 MRHNA and CDR2 SNTAGT.

The rearrangement joins TRBV11-2 to TRBJ2-3, with 7 bases fitting TRBD1. With V trimmed by 0 bases and J by 0 bases, 3 bases remained unmatched. This CDR3 is 16 amino acids long. Per germline, CDR1 SGHAT and CDR2 FQNNGV. Written as DNA, the CDR3 is TGTGCCAGCAGCTTAGAAGGGACAGCTAGCACAGATACGCAGTATTTT. The encoded protein is CASSLEGTASTDTQYF.

The chain employs TRBV28 and TRBJ1-1, with 8 bases that match TRBD1. Per the germline V gene, CDR1 is MDHEN and CDR2 is SYDVKM. There are 15 residues in the CDR3. V lost 5 bases to trimming and J lost 1 base; unmatched junction nucleotides: 6. The CDR3 loop is CASSPPGTGNTEAFF. The CDR3 DNA reads TGTGCCAGCAGTCCCCCCGGGACAGGGAACACTGAAGCTTTCTTT.

The rearrangement uses TRBV5-1 and TRBJ1-5; D not resolved. The CDR3 covers 13 residues. Germline V gives CDR1 SGHRS, CDR2 YFSETQ. V lost 3 bases, J lost 0 bases, and 4 bases lay in between. In DNA form, the CDR3 reads TGCGCCAGCAGCTCGGGTAGCAATCAGCCCCAGCATTTT. This codes for CASSSGSNQPQHF.

The rearrangement links TRBV28 to TRBJ1-4, with D possibly TRBD1 on 5 matching bases. The germline gives CDR1 MDHEN, CDR2 SYDVKM. V was pared by 3 bases and J by 4 bases, with 27 bases between. There are 20 residues in the CDR3. In DNA form, the CDR3 reads TGTGCCAGCAGTTTGAGACAGACGACTCAACACCCCCGCTTTAATGAAAAACTGTTTTTT. It specifies CASSLRQTTQHPRFNEKLFF.

This chain connects TRBV7-3 to TRBJ2-1; 8 nucleotides match TRBD1. Trimming took 6 bases from V and 3 from J; bases not matched to a gene: 10. The CDR3 has 16 amino acids. Per germline, CDR1 SGHTA and CDR2 FQGTGA. As DNA, the CDR3 is TGTGCCAGCAGTTTTACAGGGGGAATGTTCTACAATGAGCAGTTCTTC. Translated: CASSFTGGMFYNEQFF.

This chain links TRBV2 with TRBJ2-3; 8 bases align to TRBD1. The CDR3 covers 19 residues. Per germline, CDR1 SNHLY and CDR2 FYNNEI. V was clipped by 6 bases and J by 0 bases; unmatched bases: 17. This CDR3 is CASRISGTGWGTSTDTQYF. In nucleotides, the CDR3 is TGTGCCAGCAGGATATCCGGGACAGGATGGGGAACTAGCACAGATACGCAGTATTTT.

This chain connects TRBV4-1 to TRBJ1-4; no clear D gene. This CDR3 contains 16 residues. Germline V gives CDR1 MGHRA, CDR2 YSYEKL. Deletions cut 3 bases from V and 0 bases from J, with 11 bases between. The CDR3: CASSQIWRATNEKLFF. CDR3 sequence (DNA): TGCGCCAGCAGCCAGATTTGGAGAGCAACTAATGAAAAACTGTTTTTT.

The chain has TRBV2 and TRBJ1-5, with TRBD1 matching 10 bases. This CDR3 spans 18 amino acids. Germline CDR1 is SNHLY and CDR2 is FYNNEI. V shed 6 bases, J shed 0 bases, and the junction held 11 bases outside the gene matches. The CDR3 bases are TGTGCCAGCAGCGCTAAGGGACAGGGGTCGTATAGCAATCAGCCCCAGCATTTT. Translation: CASSAKGQGSYSNQPQHF.

The table lists this clone with a few counts. This chain links TRBV10-3 with TRBJ2-1, with D tentatively TRBD2 (5 bases). Germline CDR1 reads ENHRY; CDR2 reads SYGVKD. The CDR3 length is 13 residues. V lost 6 bases, J lost 4 bases, and 10 bases lay in between. CDR3 in amino acids: CAIRDGLYNEQFF. CDR3 coding DNA: TGTGCCATCAGGGATGGACTTTACAATGAGCAGTTCTTC.

The chain employs TRBV19 and TRBJ1-5; D is possibly TRBD1 (6 bases). Trimming removed 3 bases at V and 3 bases at J, with 15 bases between. Per germline, CDR1 LNHDA and CDR2 SQIVND (reference sequence). CDR3 length: 16 amino acids. The CDR3 sequence is CASSMGAELYNQPQHF. The CDR3, as DNA: TGTGCCAGTAGTATGGGGGCAGAACTCTACAATCAGCCCCAGCATTTT. Based on the CDR3 plus reference TRBV19 and TRBJ1-5, the full variable domain is DGGITQSPKYLFRKEGQNVTLSCEQNLNHDAMYWYRQDPGQGLRLIYYSQIVNDFQKGDIAEGYSVSREKKESFPLTVTSAQKNPTAFYLCASSMGAELYNQPQHFGDGTRLSIL.

This clone was counted only a few times. The chain joins TRBV7-8 to TRBJ2-7; 7 positions agree with TRBD1. This CDR3 contains 14 residues. Per germline, CDR1 SGHVS and CDR2 FQNEAQ. V lost 5 bases and J lost 3; bases outside the gene matches: 7. In nucleotides, the CDR3 is TGTGCCAGCAGCCCCACGGGACAGAGCTACGAGCAGTACTTC. This encodes CASSPTGQSYEQYF. Full variable domain (missing parts from reference TRBV7-8 and TRBJ2-7): GAGVSQSPRYKVAKRGQDVALRCDPISGHVSLFWYQQALGQGPEFLTYFQNEAQLDKSGLPSDRFFAERPEGSVSTLKIQRTQQEDSAVYLCASSPTGQSYEQYFGPGTRLTVT.

The chain uses TRBV4-1 and TRBJ2-7; 10 bases line up with TRBD1. The CDR3 loop spans 16 amino acids. Looked up from germline, CDR1 is MGHRA and CDR2 is YSYEKL. J was trimmed by 2 bases and V by 1 base; bases with no gene match: 5. For the CDR3, the DNA is TGCGCCAGCAGCCAAGGGCCGGGACAGGGGACCTACGAGCAGTACTTC. Amino acid sequence: CASSQGPGQGTYEQYF.

The chain combines TRBV4-1 with TRBJ1-1, with 7 bases fitting TRBD1. The CDR3 is 14 amino acids. Per germline, CDR1 MGHRA and CDR2 YSYEKL. J was trimmed by 4 bases and V by 3 bases; bases with no gene match: 5. The chain's CDR3 is CASSHPGGSTEAFF. Here the CDR3 DNA reads TGCGCCAGCAGCCATCCAGGGGGTAGCACTGAAGCTTTCTTT.

This clone was seen only a few times. This chain joins TRBV18 and TRBJ1-1, with D perhaps TRBD1 (6 bases). The germline CDR1 and CDR2 sequences are KGHSH and LQKENI. The CDR3 has 17 amino acids. Trimming took 0 bases from V and 1 from J, leaving 15 bases between them. The CDR3 DNA reads as TGTGCCAGCTCACCACCGCACTTTGAGACAGGGAACACTGAAGCTTTCTTT. It yields the protein CASSPPHFETGNTEAFF.

Only one count was recorded for this clone. CDR3 residues: CASSLRVITDTQYF. The CDR3 region has the DNA TGTGCCAGCAGTCTTCGAGTGATCACAGATACGCAGTATTTT. This rearrangement joins TRBV2 to TRBJ2-3; D remains unclear. CDR3 length: 14 residues. Trimming pared 5 bases from V and 2 bases from J, leaving 11 bases between. The germline CDR1 and CDR2 sequences are SNHLY and FYNNEI.

This clone was detected only a few times. The rearrangement links TRBV7-9 to TRBJ1-4; 7 bases line up with TRBD1. Trimming cost V 5 bases and J 5 bases; bases outside gene matches: 8. This CDR3 spans 15 amino acids. Germline CDR1 SEHNR, CDR2 FQNEAQ (reference sequence). The CDR3 nucleotides are TGTGCCAGCAGCGTGGGGACAGTTGACAATGAAAAACTGTTTTTT. Translated: CASSVGTVDNEKLFF.

V and J are TRBV5-1 and TRBJ2-7; 9 bases align to TRBD2. Germline values: CDR1 SGHRS, CDR2 YFSETQ. CDR3 length: 15 residues. J lost 3 bases, V lost 0 bases, and 4 bases had no gene match. CDR3: CASSLGLAGSYEQYF. In DNA, the CDR3 is TGCGCCAGCAGCTTGGGTCTAGCGGGGAGCTACGAGCAGTACTTC.

This clone was observed a few times. V usage is TRBV5-4 and J usage is TRBJ2-3; 9 bases are a match to TRBD2. This CDR3 is 15 amino acids long. The germline gives CDR1 SGHNT, CDR2 YYREEE (reference sequence). With 5 bases clipped from V and 0 bases from J, the junction kept 4 bases outside the gene matches. This CDR3 is CASRSGTSSTDTQYF. The CDR3 DNA is TGTGCCAGCAGAAGCGGGACTAGCAGCACAGATACGCAGTATTTT.

This chain links TRBV15 with TRBJ1-1; D is unresolved. Trimming stripped 0 bases from V and 4 bases from J, with 9 bases between. The CDR3 totals 14 residues. The germline CDR1 and CDR2 sequences are LNHNV and YYDKDF (reference sequence). DNA for the CDR3: TGTGCCACCAGCAGAGATTTGGAGGGCACTGAAGCTTTCTTT. Amino acids: CATSRDLEGTEAFF.

The chain joins TRBV10-3 to TRBJ2-7; D is unclear. The germline V gene has CDR1 ENHRY and CDR2 SYGVKD. The CDR3 extends over 14 amino acids. V was clipped by 0 bases and J by 2 bases, with 8 bases between them. In DNA form, the CDR3 reads TGTGCCATCAGTGAGTCGGGCAGACCCTACGAGCAGTACGTC. It codes for CAISESGRPYEQYV.

The chain links TRBV2 to TRBJ2-7, with TRBD2 identical over 7 bases. V was clipped by 0 bases and J by 3 bases; unmatched bases: 11. Germline assignment: CDR1 SNHLY and CDR2 FYNNEI. CDR3 length: 17 amino acids. The CDR3 sequence: CASSEARGPGDYYEQYF. CDR3 sequence (DNA): TGTGCCAGCAGTGAAGCGCGCGGCCCTGGGGACTACTACGAGCAGTACTTC.

This clone was seen only a few times. The V and J genes are TRBV7-2 and TRBJ2-2, with 8 bases matching TRBD2. The V and J ends lost 4 bases and 4 bases, in that order; junction bases with no gene match: 8. The CDR3 length is 16 residues. CDR1 and CDR2 (germline): SGHTA, FQGNSA. CDR3 nucleotide sequence: TGTGCCAGCAGCTCCTTAGCGGGGACGCGCACCGGGGAGCTGTTTTTT. Translation: CASSSLAGTRTGELFF. Drawing the rest from reference TRBV7-2 and TRBJ2-2, the complete variable domain is GAGVSQSPSNKVTEKGKDVELRCDPISGHTALYWYRQSLGQGLEFLIYFQGNSAPDKSGLPSDRFSAERTGGSVSTLTIQRTQQEDSAVYLCASSSLAGTRTGELFFGEGSRLTVL.

The rearrangement links TRBV6-5 to TRBJ2-7, with unresolved D. CDR3 length equals 14 residues. Germline values: CDR1 MNHEY, CDR2 SVGAGI. V was pared by 5 bases and J by 0 bases, with 11 bases between. As DNA, the CDR3 is TGTGCCAGCAGTCCCCGACTGAGCTCCTACGAGCAGTACTTC. It encodes CASSPRLSSYEQYF.

Comment on this clone: The junction differs from germline at one of its ends, possibly a read error. The chain uses TRBV2 and TRBJ2-6; D is perhaps TRBD1 (6 bases). CDR1 SNHLY and CDR2 FYNNEI come from the germline V gene. This CDR3 is built from 18 residues. CDR3 in amino acids: CASSDPGQSFPGANGLTF. The DNA for the CDR3 is TGTGCCAGCAGTGATCCAGGACAGTCTTTTCCTGGGGCCAACGGCCTGACTTTC.

V is TRBV5-1 and J is TRBJ1-2; unclear D gene. V lost 0 bases to trimming and J lost 4 bases, with 4 bases between them. This CDR3 comprises 12 residues. Germline values: CDR1 SGHRS, CDR2 YFSETQ. The CDR3 region is CASSLAGYGYTF. For the CDR3, the DNA is TGCGCCAGCAGCTTGGCCGGCTATGGCTACACCTTC.